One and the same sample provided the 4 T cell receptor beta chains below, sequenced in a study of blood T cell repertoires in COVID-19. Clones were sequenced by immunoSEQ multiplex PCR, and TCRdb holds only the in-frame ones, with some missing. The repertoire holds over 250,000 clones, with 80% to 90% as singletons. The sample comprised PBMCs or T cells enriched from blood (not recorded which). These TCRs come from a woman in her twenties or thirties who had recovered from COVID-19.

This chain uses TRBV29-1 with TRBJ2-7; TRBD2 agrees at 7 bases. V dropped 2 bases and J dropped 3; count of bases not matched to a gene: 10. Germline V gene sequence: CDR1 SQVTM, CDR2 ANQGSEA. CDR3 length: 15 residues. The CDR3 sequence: CSVEIPGRGDYEQYF. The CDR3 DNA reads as TGCAGCGTTGAAATCCCGGGGAGGGGAGACTACGAGCAGTACTTC.

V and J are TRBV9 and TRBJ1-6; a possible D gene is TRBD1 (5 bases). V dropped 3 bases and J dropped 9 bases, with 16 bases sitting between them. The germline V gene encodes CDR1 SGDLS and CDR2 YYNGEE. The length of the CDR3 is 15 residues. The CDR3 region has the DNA TGTGCCAGCAGCGGGGGGGAGGTAACGGGTTCACCCCTCCACTTT. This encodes CASSGGEVTGSPLHF.

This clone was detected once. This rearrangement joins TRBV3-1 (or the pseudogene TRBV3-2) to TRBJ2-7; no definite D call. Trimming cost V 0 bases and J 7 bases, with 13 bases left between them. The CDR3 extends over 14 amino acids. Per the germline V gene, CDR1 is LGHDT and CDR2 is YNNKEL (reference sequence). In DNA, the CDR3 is TGTGCCAGCAGCCAAGAGATGCCTGCGGTGGAGCAGTACTTC. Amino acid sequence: CASSQEMPAVEQYF.

CDR3 in amino acids: CSVAQGTGGRGYTF. The CDR3 DNA follows: TGCAGCGTAGCGCAAGGGACAGGGGGTCGTGGCTACACCTTC. The chain uses TRBV29-1 and TRBJ1-2; TRBD1 matches 11 bases. The V and J ends lost 6 bases and 7 bases, in that order; junction bases with no gene match: 10. Germline CDR1 SQVTM, CDR2 ANQGSEA. CDR3 length equals 14 residues.